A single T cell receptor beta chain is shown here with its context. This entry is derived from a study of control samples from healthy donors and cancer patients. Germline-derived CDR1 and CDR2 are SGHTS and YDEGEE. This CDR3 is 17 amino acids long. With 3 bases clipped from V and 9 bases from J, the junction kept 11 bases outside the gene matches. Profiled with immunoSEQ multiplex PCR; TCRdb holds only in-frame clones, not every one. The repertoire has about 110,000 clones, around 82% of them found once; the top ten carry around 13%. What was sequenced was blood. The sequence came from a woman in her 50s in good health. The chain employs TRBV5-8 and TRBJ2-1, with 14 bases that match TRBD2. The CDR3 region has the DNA TGTGCCAGCAGCTCCATGCTCGGACTAGCGGGAGGTCTTGAGCAGTTCTTC. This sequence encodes CASSSMLGLAGGLEQFF.